This is a list of T cell receptor beta chains from one sample in a study of radiation and T cells in renal cell carcinoma. Repertoires were generated with immunoSEQ multiplex PCR, while TCRdb's copy carries only in-frame clones and drops some. The sample includes some 110,000 clones, roughly 80% seen only once; the top ten take around 3%. The specimen was blood, collected from a patient whose treatment included radiotherapy and nephrectomy. The receptor source for this set is a woman aged 55-70 years with renal cell carcinoma. Each CDR3 is given with its conserved first and last residue. The listing skips clone size in some rows; elsewhere it reads once, few, many or a size class.

j_call | clone_size | v_call | cdr3_aa
TRBJ1-3 | - | TRBV5-4 | CASSPAGVSGNTIYF
TRBJ2-1 | - | TRBV2 | CASSWTGGRNEQFF
TRBJ1-5 | - | TRBV6-1 | CASSSGRGVAPQHF
TRBJ2-7 | - | TRBV18 | CASSPSRDSYEQYF
TRBJ2-2 | - | TRBV29-1 | CSVGGGAGELFF
TRBJ2-3 | - | TRBV6-6 | CASSALAGGATDTQYF
TRBJ2-5 | - | TRBV7-9 | CASSSEGETQYF
TRBJ1-1 | few | TRBV10-3 | CAISGGGSMNTEAFF
TRBJ1-1 | - | TRBV6-5 | CASRRGRRENTEAFF
TRBJ2-7 | few | TRBV6-5 | CASRPPGLASYEQYF
TRBJ1-1 | - | TRBV25-1 | CASSESGRVNTEAFF
TRBJ1-1 | - | TRBV9 | CASSVEPGMNTEAFF
TRBJ2-2 | - | TRBV5-1 | CASSFTGETGELFF
TRBJ2-1 | - | TRBV28 | CASSLMGQNNEQFF
TRBJ2-7 | - | TRBV7-8 | CASSFGTSVSYEQYF